This is a list of T cell receptor beta chains from one sample in a study of blood T cell repertoires in COVID-19. Repertoires were generated with immunoSEQ multiplex PCR, while TCRdb's copy carries only in-frame clones and drops some. The repertoire holds some 270,000 clones, with approximately 83% as singletons. The sample taken for sequencing was peripheral blood. These receptors all stem from a person aged 70 to 79 with COVID-19, enrolled during active disease. Both conserved end residues are part of each CDR3. Fields, in order: D gene, V gene, J gene, clone size, CDR3 protein, CDR3 DNA. The D gene is left open where the match is weak. The listing skips clone size in some rows; elsewhere it reads once, few, many or a size class.

d_gene: TRBD1; v_gene: TRBV16; j_gene: TRBJ1-1; abundance: NA; CDR3aa: CASSPRTGNTEAFF; CDR3nt: TGTGCCAGCAGCCCTCGGACAGGTAACACTGAAGCTTTCTTT
d_gene: NA; v_gene: TRBV25-1; j_gene: TRBJ2-7; abundance: NA; CDR3aa: CASSGGVYEQYF; CDR3nt: TGTGCCAGCAGTGGGGGAGTCTACGAGCAGTACTTC
d_gene: NA; v_gene: TRBV6-5; j_gene: TRBJ2-3; abundance: NA; CDR3aa: CASRTDSSTQYF; CDR3nt: TGTGCCAGCAGGACGGACAGCTCTACGCAGTATTTT
d_gene: NA; v_gene: TRBV9; j_gene: TRBJ2-2; abundance: NA; CDR3aa: CASTAHRPPGELFF; CDR3nt: TGTGCCAGCACCGCCCACAGGCCCCCCGGGGAGCTGTTTTTT
d_gene: TRBD2; v_gene: TRBV5-1; j_gene: TRBJ2-7; abundance: NA; CDR3aa: CASNSGTSGYYEQYF; CDR3nt: TGCGCCAGCAACTCCGGGACTAGCGGTTACTACGAGCAGTACTTC
d_gene: NA; v_gene: TRBV6-5; j_gene: TRBJ1-4; abundance: NA; CDR3aa: CASRGSGDEKLFF; CDR3nt: TGTGCCAGCAGGGGATCAGGGGATGAAAAACTGTTTTTT
d_gene: TRBD1; v_gene: TRBV19; j_gene: TRBJ1-4; abundance: NA; CDR3aa: CASSLGQRNEKLFF; CDR3nt: TGTGCCAGTAGCCTGGGACAGCGAAATGAAAAACTGTTTTTT
d_gene: NA; v_gene: TRBV5-1; j_gene: TRBJ2-3; abundance: NA; CDR3aa: CASSWRTNVRADTQYF; CDR3nt: TGCGCCAGCAGCTGGAGGACGAACGTCCGGGCAGATACGCAGTATTTT
d_gene: NA; v_gene: TRBV29-1; j_gene: TRBJ2-7; abundance: NA; CDR3aa: CSVEGQGRSYEQYF; CDR3nt: TGCAGCGTTGAAGGTCAGGGTCGCTCCTACGAGCAGTACTTC
d_gene: TRBD2; v_gene: TRBV7-7; j_gene: TRBJ2-5; abundance: NA; CDR3aa: CASSPGTSGNTRETQYF; CDR3nt: TGTGCCAGCAGCCCTGGGACTAGCGGAAACACACGGGAGACCCAGTACTTC
d_gene: TRBD1; v_gene: TRBV6-5; j_gene: TRBJ2-7; abundance: NA; CDR3aa: CASSTTGSSYEQYF; CDR3nt: TGTGCCAGTTCCACGACAGGGAGCTCCTACGAGCAGTACTTC
d_gene: TRBD1; v_gene: TRBV5-5; j_gene: TRBJ1-6; abundance: NA; CDR3aa: CASSLEDRVSPLHF; CDR3nt: TGTGCCAGCAGCTTGGAAGACAGGGTCTCACCCCTCCACTTT
d_gene: TRBD1; v_gene: TRBV30; j_gene: TRBJ1-1; abundance: NA; CDR3aa: CAWTRTGWNTEAFF; CDR3nt: TGTGCCTGGACCAGGACAGGATGGAACACTGAAGCTTTCTTT
d_gene: NA; v_gene: TRBV4-1; j_gene: TRBJ1-1; abundance: NA; CDR3aa: CASSQPRGGMNTEAFF; CDR3nt: TGCGCCAGCAGCCAACCCAGGGGCGGCATGAACACTGAAGCTTTCTTT
d_gene: TRBD1; v_gene: TRBV10-3; j_gene: TRBJ2-2; abundance: once; CDR3aa: CAITAGQGAANTGELFF; CDR3nt: TGTGCCATCACCGCGGGACAGGGGGCCGCGAACACCGGGGAGCTGTTTTTT
d_gene: TRBD1; v_gene: TRBV6-5; j_gene: TRBJ2-7; abundance: NA; CDR3aa: CASKHRGMDYEQYF; CDR3nt: TGTGCCAGCAAACACAGGGGAATGGACTACGAGCAGTACTTC
d_gene: NA; v_gene: TRBV19; j_gene: TRBJ1-3; abundance: NA; CDR3aa: CASTPDRIHPGNTIYF; CDR3nt: TGTGCCAGTACTCCAGACAGGATACATCCTGGAAACACCATATATTTT
d_gene: TRBD1; v_gene: TRBV30; j_gene: TRBJ2-7; abundance: NA; CDR3aa: CAWSRQGVREQYF; CDR3nt: TGTGCCTGGAGTCGACAGGGGGTCCGCGAGCAGTACTTC
d_gene: TRBD1; v_gene: TRBV3-1/TRBV3-2; j_gene: TRBJ1-1; abundance: few; CDR3aa: CASSRDRGLTEAFF; CDR3nt: TGTGCCAGCAGCCGGGACAGGGGGCTTACTGAAGCTTTCTTT
d_gene: TRBD2; v_gene: TRBV10-2; j_gene: TRBJ2-1; abundance: NA; CDR3aa: CASRGTSASYEQFF; CDR3nt: TGCGCCAGCAGGGGGACTAGCGCTTCCTATGAGCAGTTCTTC
d_gene: TRBD2; v_gene: TRBV5-4; j_gene: TRBJ2-5; abundance: NA; CDR3aa: CASSVSGLAVPETQYF; CDR3nt: TGTGCCAGCAGCGTGAGCGGGCTAGCGGTCCCTGAGACCCAGTACTTC
d_gene: NA; v_gene: TRBV7-2; j_gene: TRBJ2-1; abundance: NA; CDR3aa: CASAQPDAVRDEQFF; CDR3nt: TGTGCCAGCGCACAACCCGACGCTGTTCGGGATGAGCAGTTCTTC
d_gene: NA; v_gene: TRBV19; j_gene: TRBJ1-1; abundance: NA; CDR3aa: CASRPWAAGEGTEAFF; CDR3nt: TGTGCCAGTAGGCCCTGGGCGGCCGGGGAGGGGACTGAAGCTTTCTTT
d_gene: TRBD2; v_gene: TRBV4-2; j_gene: TRBJ2-2; abundance: NA; CDR3aa: CASSQTSGGNTGELFF; CDR3nt: TGTGCCAGCAGCCAGACTAGCGGGGGGAACACCGGGGAGCTGTTTTTT
d_gene: NA; v_gene: TRBV7-2; j_gene: TRBJ1-3; abundance: NA; CDR3aa: CASSLAVGAGTIYF; CDR3nt: TGTGCCAGCAGCTTAGCGGTCGGAGCCGGCACCATATATTTT
d_gene: NA; v_gene: TRBV9; j_gene: TRBJ2-5; abundance: NA; CDR3aa: CASSSPWGEETQYF; CDR3nt: TGTGCCAGCAGCTCCCCTTGGGGAGAGGAGACCCAGTACTTC
d_gene: NA; v_gene: TRBV9; j_gene: TRBJ2-1; abundance: once; CDR3aa: CASSVAAESSYNEQFF; CDR3nt: TGTGCCAGCAGCGTGGCAGCGGAAAGCTCCTACAATGAGCAGTTCTTC
d_gene: NA; v_gene: TRBV25-1; j_gene: TRBJ1-6; abundance: NA; CDR3aa: CASRVGRAPLHF; CDR3nt: TGTGCCAGCAGGGTGGGGCGTGCGCCCCTCCACTTT
d_gene: TRBD1; v_gene: TRBV6-2/TRBV6-3; j_gene: TRBJ2-7; abundance: NA; CDR3aa: CASSGRTGGYEQYF; CDR3nt: TGTGCCAGCAGCGGCCGGACAGGGGGCTACGAGCAGTACTTC
d_gene: TRBD1; v_gene: TRBV24-1; j_gene: TRBJ1-4; abundance: NA; CDR3aa: CATSDRQGTATTNEKLFF; CDR3nt: TGTGCCACCAGTGATCGCCAAGGGACAGCTACAACTAATGAAAAACTGTTTTTT
d_gene: NA; v_gene: TRBV12-3/TRBV12-4; j_gene: TRBJ1-5; abundance: NA; CDR3aa: CASSLSQNQPQHF; CDR3nt: TGTGCCAGCAGTTTATCTCAGAATCAGCCCCAGCATTTT
d_gene: NA; v_gene: TRBV27; j_gene: TRBJ2-5; abundance: NA; CDR3aa: CASSPGAGRALETQYF; CDR3nt: TGTGCCAGCAGTCCCGGTGCGGGGAGAGCCTTGGAGACCCAGTACTTC
d_gene: NA; v_gene: TRBV1; j_gene: TRBJ1-6; abundance: few; CDR3aa: CTSSQRTGDNSPLHF; CDR3nt: TGCACCAGCAGCCAAAGGACAGGGGATAATTCACCCCTCCACTTT
d_gene: TRBD1; v_gene: TRBV28; j_gene: TRBJ1-4; abundance: few; CDR3aa: CASTDRGLSNEKLFF; CDR3nt: TGTGCCAGCACGGACAGGGGGCTATCTAATGAAAAACTGTTTTTT
d_gene: TRBD2; v_gene: TRBV6-5; j_gene: TRBJ2-2; abundance: once; CDR3aa: CASTGGGWTGELFF; CDR3nt: TGTGCCAGTACTGGCGGGGGGTGGACCGGGGAGCTGTTTTTT
d_gene: NA; v_gene: TRBV6-5; j_gene: TRBJ2-1; abundance: NA; CDR3aa: CASSYRPGVYNEQFF; CDR3nt: TGTGCCAGCAGTTACAGGCCAGGGGTGTACAATGAGCAGTTCTTC
d_gene: NA; v_gene: TRBV6-4; j_gene: TRBJ1-2; abundance: NA; CDR3aa: CASSRNRDHGYTF; CDR3nt: TGTGCCAGCAGTCGGAACAGGGACCATGGCTACACCTTC
d_gene: NA; v_gene: TRBV5-1; j_gene: TRBJ1-3; abundance: NA; CDR3aa: CASSQLMDLRAENTIYF; CDR3nt: TGCGCCAGCAGTCAACTTATGGATCTTCGAGCGGAAAACACCATATATTTT
d_gene: TRBD2; v_gene: TRBV5-1; j_gene: TRBJ2-2; abundance: NA; CDR3aa: CASSLAPSGGNTGELFF; CDR3nt: TGCGCCAGCAGCTTGGCGCCTAGCGGGGGTAACACCGGGGAGCTGTTTTTT
d_gene: NA; v_gene: TRBV19; j_gene: TRBJ2-5; abundance: NA; CDR3aa: CASSNTGSTMETQYF; CDR3nt: TGTGCCAGTAGTAATACCGGGTCCACAATGGAGACCCAGTACTTC
d_gene: TRBD1; v_gene: TRBV28; j_gene: TRBJ1-2; abundance: NA; CDR3aa: CASSSAGGGYGYTF; CDR3nt: TGTGCCAGCAGTTCTGCAGGGGGCGGCTATGGCTACACCTTC
d_gene: NA; v_gene: TRBV20-1; j_gene: TRBJ2-5; abundance: NA; CDR3aa: CSAGEGETQYF; CDR3nt: TGCAGTGCGGGAGAGGGCGAGACCCAGTACTTC
d_gene: TRBD1; v_gene: TRBV18; j_gene: TRBJ2-5; abundance: few; CDR3aa: CASSPVTGDQETQYF; CDR3nt: TGTGCCAGCTCACCTGTGACAGGGGACCAAGAGACCCAGTACTTC